Listed here are 31 T cell receptor beta chains from one sample, sequenced in a study of blood T cells in healthy people across ages. It was with a sample-barcoded 5' primer and a J-beta primer mix that a second PCR of roughly 7 to 12 cycles was run. TCRdb used MiXCR to reprocess the 5' RACE reads, holding one entry per CDR3 protein. The data contain around 1.7 million distinct CDR3 sequences, 28% of them seen just once; the ten biggest clones take up 7.7%. Material for sequencing was blood. The receptors stem from a woman in her thirties in good health.

The sample holds a few counts of this clonotype. This rearrangement joins TRBV6-6 to TRBJ2-5, with D unresolved. Trimming took off 5 bases at V and 3 bases at J, with 16 bases between the two ends. The CDR3 totals 15 residues. The germline CDR1 and CDR2 sequences are MNHNY and SVGAGI (reference sequence). CDR3: CASSLVAGPEETQYF. The CDR3, as DNA: TGTGCCAGCAGTCTTGTAGCCGGGCCTGAAGAGACCCAGTACTTC.

The chain has TRBV2 and TRBJ2-3; 7 bases map to TRBD2. The CDR3 is 15 amino acids. The J segment lost 0 bases and the V segment lost 6 bases, leaving 6 bases of the junction unmatched. CDR1 and CDR2 from the germline V gene are SNHLY and FYNNEI. CDR3 region: CASSSASGSTDTQYF. DNA of the CDR3: TGTGCCAGCAGCAGCGCTAGCGGCAGCACAGATACGCAGTATTTT.

This clonotype was detected a few times. The V call is TRBV4-3, the J call TRBJ1-2; D unresolved. There are 15 residues in the CDR3. Germline V CDR1 and CDR2: LGHNA, YSLEER. Deletions cut 0 bases from V and 3 bases from J, with 11 bases between. The DNA of the CDR3 is TGCGCCAGCAGCCAAGATCCTACCCCCTACTATGGCTACACCTTC. Residues: CASSQDPTPYYGYTF.

At least ten counts were recorded for this clonotype. CDR3 residues: CASSDDRSGANVLTF. As DNA, the CDR3 is TGTGCCAGCAGCGACGATAGGTCTGGGGCCAACGTCCTGACTTTC. This sequence joins TRBV9 and TRBJ2-6; D remains ambiguous. Trimming shortened V by 3 bases and J by 1 base, and 8 bases separated the two germline ends. Germline V gene lookup returns CDR1 SGDLS and CDR2 YYNGEE. The CDR3 consists of 15 residues.

This clonotype has a handful of counts. The genes are TRBV11-3 and TRBJ2-1; 8 nucleotides line up with TRBD1. CDR1 SGHNT and CDR2 YENEEA come from the germline V gene. Trimming removed 1 base from V and 6 bases from J; junction bases left unmatched: 5. There are 15 residues in the CDR3. CDR3 DNA: TGTGCCAGCAGCTTAGGAGACAGGGGATTCAATGAGCAGTTCTTC. It is translated as CASSLGDRGFNEQFF.

The V call is TRBV18, the J call TRBJ1-1; weak D call: TRBD1 (6 bases). The CDR3 runs 15 residues. V lost 2 bases and J lost 1, with 11 bases in between. CDR1 is KGHSH, CDR2 LQKENI, per germline. CDR3 sequence (DNA): TGTGCCAGCTCACCAGGACAGAGAAAGAACACTGAAGCTTTCTTT. This sequence encodes CASSPGQRKNTEAFF. The whole variable domain, filled in from reference TRBV18 and TRBJ1-1, reads NAGVMQNPRHLVRRRGQEARLRCSPMKGHSHVYWYRQLPEEGLKFMVYLQKENIIDESGMPKERFSAEFPKEGPSILRIQQVVRGDSAAYFCASSPGQRKNTEAFFGQGTRLTVV.

The CDR3 sequence is CASSQGDYENEQFF. For the CDR3, the DNA is TGTGCCAGCAGTCAAGGGGACTACGAGAATGAGCAGTTCTTC. This chain joins TRBV12-3 or TRBV12-4 and TRBJ2-1, with 7 bases aligning to TRBD2. The CDR3 is 14 residues long. After removal of 5 bases from V and 7 bases from J, the junction contained 8 bases not matched to a gene.

A few counts support this clonotype. The V gene is TRBV4-3, the J gene TRBJ2-1; D remains unclear. V shed 2 bases and J shed 8 bases, with 10 bases lying between them. The germline gives CDR1 LGHNA, CDR2 YSLEER. The CDR3 consists of 13 residues. This chain's CDR3 is CASSQRSWHEQFF. CDR3 nucleotides: TGCGCCAGCAGCCAAAGAAGTTGGCATGAGCAGTTCTTC.

This clonotype was counted many times. This chain connects TRBV9 to TRBJ2-6; 10 bases are a match to TRBD1. There are 18 residues in the CDR3. V lost 4 bases, J lost 3 bases, and 10 bases stayed unmatched. CDR1 and CDR2 from the germline V gene are SGDLS and YYNGEE. CDR3 loop: CASSPGRQGARGANVLTF. For the CDR3, the DNA is TGTGCCAGCAGCCCTGGAAGACAGGGGGCGCGTGGGGCCAACGTCCTGACTTTC.

The sample holds a few counts of this clonotype. The CDR3 DNA follows: TGTGCCAGCAGCGTAGATAAGGGTAGTGAGCAGTTCTTC. The encoded protein is CASSVDKGSEQFF. The chain carries TRBV9 and TRBJ2-1; no firm D call. Deletions cut 0 bases from V and 9 bases from J, with 10 bases between. The CDR3 is made up of 13 amino acids. The V gene's germline CDR1 is SGDLS and CDR2 YYNGEE.

V gene TRBV7-2 combines with J gene TRBJ2-1; TRBD2 might be the D (7 bases). V gave up 8 bases and J gave up 10 bases, with 18 bases separating them. The CDR3 is made up of 13 amino acids. Germline values: CDR1 SGHTA, CDR2 FQGNSA. CDR3 in DNA: TGTGCCAGCGGGGGCGGGAGAATAGGGGAGCAGTTCTTC. Translating gives CASGGGRIGEQFF.

CDR3 nucleotide sequence: TGTGCCACACAGGGCCCAAGAAGCACTGAAGCTTTCTTT. Translating it yields CATQGPRSTEAFF. The V gene is TRBV7-9, the J gene TRBJ1-1, with D possibly being TRBD1 (6 bases). The germline gives CDR1 SEHNR, CDR2 FQNEAQ (reference sequence). CDR3 length: 13 residues. V was cut by 10 bases and J by 4 bases, with 16 bases left in between.

The sample holds a few counts of this clonotype. V and J are TRBV7-2 and TRBJ1-5; 12 bases are a match to TRBD1. This CDR3 contains 17 residues. Trimming at V came to 2 bases and at J to 7 bases, leaving 9 bases not matched to a gene. CDR1 and CDR2 from the germline V gene are SGHTA and FQGNSA. CDR3 loop: CASSLTPGQGARQPQHF. CDR3 nucleotide sequence: TGTGCCAGCAGCTTAACCCCGGGACAGGGGGCTCGCCAGCCCCAGCATTTT.

V gene TRBV20-1 combines with J gene TRBJ2-4, with D possibly TRBD1 on 5 matching bases. The closer fit of TRBJ2-7 to the DNA end suggests the J call may be wrong. This CDR3 comprises 12 residues. CDR1 and CDR2 (germline): DFQATT, SNEGSKA (reference sequence). In DNA form, the CDR3 reads TGCAGTGCTGGCAGGGTCTCCCGCGAGCAGTACTTC. Translation: CSAGRVSREQYF.

This clonotype was picked up a small number of times. CDR3 DNA sequence: TGCGCCAGCAGTGCCGGGGGCAGTGAAAAACTGTTTTTT. Its translation is CASSAGGSEKLFF. The chain carries TRBV10-1 and TRBJ1-4; maybe TRBD1 (6 bases). The CDR3 runs 13 residues. Germline V CDR1 and CDR2: WNHNN, SYGVQD (reference sequence). V dropped 4 bases and J dropped 7 bases, with 10 bases sitting between them.

The sample holds a few counts of this clonotype. This chain links TRBV27 with TRBJ2-1, with D possibly matching TRBD2 (5 bases). Germline V gene data show CDR1 as MNHEY and CDR2 as SMNVEV (reference sequence). Between the trimmed V and J ends, which lost 8 bases and 10 bases, there was a span of 12 bases. The CDR3 runs 11 residues. CDR3 protein: CASGDGVEQFF. The CDR3 DNA is TGTGCCAGCGGAGACGGGGTGGAGCAGTTCTTC.

This clonotype came up a few times. The gene calls are TRBV12-3 or TRBV12-4 and TRBJ2-1, with D tentatively TRBD2 (5 bases). This CDR3 contains 15 residues. The germline V and J ends were trimmed by 6 bases and 8 bases, with 20 bases remaining between them. CDR3 sequence: CASSHSGMMGYEQFF. The DNA of the CDR3 is TGTGCCAGCAGCCACAGCGGCATGATGGGCTATGAGCAGTTCTTC.

This clonotype turned up a few times. The chain carries TRBV20-1 and TRBJ1-1; D possibly corresponds to TRBD1 (5 bases). Germline V gives CDR1 DFQATT, CDR2 SNEGSKA (reference sequence). The CDR3 spans 13 residues. The V and J ends lost 6 bases and 5 bases respectively, with 16 bases between them. This CDR3 is CSALGHTGTEAFF. For the CDR3, the DNA is TGCAGTGCCCTCGGACACACCGGGACTGAAGCTTTCTTT.

This clonotype was counted at least ten times. At one end the junction does not follow the germline gene, possibly because of a read error. V gene TRBV2 combines with J gene TRBJ2-5; D unresolved. The CDR3 covers 10 residues. From germline, CDR1 is SNHLY and CDR2 FYNNEI. CDR3 region: CASREETQYF. DNA of the CDR3: TGTGCCAGCAGAGAAGAGACCCAGTACTTC.

This chain uses TRBV29-1 with TRBJ2-2; 7 bases are shared with TRBD1. The CDR3 extends over 15 amino acids. V shed 8 bases, J shed 4 bases, and the junction held 13 bases outside the gene matches. Germline CDR1 SQVTM, CDR2 ANQGSEA. The CDR3 DNA follows: TGCAGCATATCCCCTGCCGGGACAGCCACCGGGGAGCTGTTTTTT. This sequence encodes CSISPAGTATGELFF.

In regard to this clonotype: Possible read error: a much larger clone is one base away. The chain recombines TRBV20-1 with TRBJ2-3; D not resolved. This CDR3 is built from 11 residues. Germline V gene lookup returns CDR1 DFQATT and CDR2 SNEGSKA (reference sequence). CDR3 nucleotide sequence: TGCAGGGCTACGTACACAGATACGCAGTATTTT. This translates into CRATYTDTQYF.

Worth noting for this clonotype: A much larger clone lies one base from this, so it may be a read error. The V and J genes are TRBV11-2 and TRBJ2-3; D not resolved. Germline V gene data show CDR1 as SGHAT and CDR2 as FQNNGV. This CDR3 is 14 amino acids long. V was pared by 5 bases and J by 0 bases, with 9 bases between. CDR3 coding DNA: TGTGCCAGCAGCCCCCGGATTAGCACAGATACGCAGTATTTT. The encoded protein is CASSPRISTDTQYF.

J is TRBJ1-5 and V is TRBV4-3; TRBD1 matches at 10 bases. The CDR3 extends over 15 amino acids. Germline trimming cut 0 bases from V and 6 bases from J; bases unmatched to any gene: 2. CDR1 LGHNA and CDR2 YSLEER come from the germline V gene. The CDR3 reads CASSQDGTGVQPQHF. The DNA for the CDR3 is TGCGCCAGCAGCCAAGATGGGACAGGGGTTCAGCCCCAGCATTTT.

The gene calls are TRBV5-6 and TRBJ2-1; 10 bases align to TRBD1. CDR3 length equals 17 residues. Germline-derived CDR1 and CDR2 are SGHDT and YYEEEE. J lost 9 bases, V lost 0 bases, and 12 bases had no gene match. Here the CDR3 DNA reads TGTGCCAGCAGCTTGGGAGCGGTCCAGGGGACAGGGGCTGAGCAGTTCTTC. Its translation is CASSLGAVQGTGAEQFF.

This clonotype came up a few times. A junction boundary mismatches the germline segment, possibly from a read error. The chain is built from TRBV6-5 and TRBJ2-1; TRBD1 agrees at 7 bases. Germline V gene data show CDR1 as MNHEY and CDR2 as SVGAGI. The CDR3 runs to 14 residues. CDR3 sequence (DNA): TGTGCCAGCAGCCCCGGGACAGAGTCCAATGAGCGGTTCTTC. Its translation is CASSPGTESNERFF.

The chain employs TRBV7-2 and TRBJ2-3, with a possible D match to TRBD2 (5 bases). V lost 2 bases and J lost 3, with 12 bases in between. The germline CDR1 and CDR2 sequences are SGHTA and FQGNSA. CDR3 length equals 15 residues. The CDR3 nucleotides are TGTGCCAGCAGCTTATCGAGGGAGACGACAGATACGCAGTATTTT. Protein sequence: CASSLSRETTDTQYF.

The V gene is TRBV5-1, the J gene TRBJ2-3; D possibly corresponds to TRBD2 (5 bases). From germline, CDR1 is SGHRS and CDR2 YFSETQ. V lost 0 bases, J lost 2 bases, and 13 bases lay in between. The CDR3 is 16 residues long. CDR3 sequence reads: CASSLAEGRATDTQYF. In DNA, the CDR3 is TGCGCCAGCAGCTTGGCCGAGGGCCGGGCCACAGATACGCAGTATTTT.

The chain recombines TRBV27 with TRBJ1-1; D call uncertain. Germline assignment: CDR1 MNHEY and CDR2 SMNVEV (reference sequence). The CDR3 is 14 amino acids. The V and J ends lost 3 bases and 7 bases respectively, with 15 bases between them. CDR3 protein: CASSFGVEGYEAFF. In nucleotides, the CDR3 is TGTGCCAGCAGTTTTGGGGTAGAAGGGTATGAAGCTTTCTTT.

V is TRBV12-3 or TRBV12-4 and J is TRBJ2-3; 7 bases line up with TRBD1. The CDR3 has 15 residues. With V trimmed by 6 bases and J by 4 bases, 10 bases remained unmatched. CDR3 sequence (DNA): TGTGCCAGCAGGTGGACAGGAGTGGAGGCAGATACGCAGTATTTT. Translated: CASRWTGVEADTQYF.

The V and J genes are TRBV6-6 and TRBJ1-3; TRBD1 matches at 7 bases. The V gene end was trimmed by 2 bases and the J gene end by 0 bases; junction bases not matched to a gene: 4. This CDR3 region has 16 residues. CDR1 and CDR2 (germline): MNHNY, SVGAGI (reference sequence). The CDR3, as DNA: TGTGCCAGCAGTTACCCAGGGACAGACTCTGGAAACACCATATATTTT. Translation: CASSYPGTDSGNTIYF.

This clonotype was seen at least ten times. V is TRBV24-1 and J is TRBJ2-3; D remains unclear. Germline loops: CDR1 KGHDR, CDR2 SFDVKD. Trimming pared 5 bases from V and 2 bases from J, leaving 4 bases between. The CDR3 consists of 12 residues. The CDR3 protein is CATSGDTDTQYF. DNA of the CDR3: TGTGCCACCAGTGGCGACACAGATACGCAGTATTTT.